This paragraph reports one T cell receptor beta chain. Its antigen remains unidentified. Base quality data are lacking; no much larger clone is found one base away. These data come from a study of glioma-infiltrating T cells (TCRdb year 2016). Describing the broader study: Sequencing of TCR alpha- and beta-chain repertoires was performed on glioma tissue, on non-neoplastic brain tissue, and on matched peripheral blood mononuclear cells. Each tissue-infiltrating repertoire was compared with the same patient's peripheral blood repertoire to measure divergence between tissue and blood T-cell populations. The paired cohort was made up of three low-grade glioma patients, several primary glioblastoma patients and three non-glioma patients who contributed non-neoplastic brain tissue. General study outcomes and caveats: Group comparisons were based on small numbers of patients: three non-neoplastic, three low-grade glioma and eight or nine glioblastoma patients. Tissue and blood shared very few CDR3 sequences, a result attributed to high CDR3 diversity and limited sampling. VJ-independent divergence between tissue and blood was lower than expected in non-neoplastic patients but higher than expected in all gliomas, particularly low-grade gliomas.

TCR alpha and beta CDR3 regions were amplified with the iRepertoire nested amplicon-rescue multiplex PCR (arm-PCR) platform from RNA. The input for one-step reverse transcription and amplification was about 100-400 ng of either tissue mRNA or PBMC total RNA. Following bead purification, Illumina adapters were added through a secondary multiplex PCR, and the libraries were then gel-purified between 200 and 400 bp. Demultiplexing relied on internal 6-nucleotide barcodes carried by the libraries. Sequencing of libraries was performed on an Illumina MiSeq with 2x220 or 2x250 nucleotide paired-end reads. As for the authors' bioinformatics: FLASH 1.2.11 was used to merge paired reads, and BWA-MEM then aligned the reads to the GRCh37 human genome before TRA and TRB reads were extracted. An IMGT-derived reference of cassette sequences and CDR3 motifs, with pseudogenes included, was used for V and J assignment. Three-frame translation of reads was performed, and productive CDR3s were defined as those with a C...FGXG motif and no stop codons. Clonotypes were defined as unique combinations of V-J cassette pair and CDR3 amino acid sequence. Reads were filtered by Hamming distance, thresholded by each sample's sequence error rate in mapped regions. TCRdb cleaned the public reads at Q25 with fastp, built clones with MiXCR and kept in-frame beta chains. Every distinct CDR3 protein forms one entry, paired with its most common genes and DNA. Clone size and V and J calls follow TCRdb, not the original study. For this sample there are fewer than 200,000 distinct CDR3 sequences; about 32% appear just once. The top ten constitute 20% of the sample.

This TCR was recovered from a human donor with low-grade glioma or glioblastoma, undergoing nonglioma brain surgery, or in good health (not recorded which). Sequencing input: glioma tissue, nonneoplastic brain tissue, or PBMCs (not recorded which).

The nucleotides read TGTGCCAGCAGTTTTTATCAGGCCTCGACCGGGGAGCTGTTTTTT. Its translation is CASSFYQASTGELFF. The rearrangement joined TRBV12-3 or TRBV12-4 to TRBJ2-2; too little of a D gene remains to name it. V is reduced by 3 bases and J by 5 bases, leaving a spacing of 13 bases between them. The CDR3 holds 15 amino acids from the cysteine to the phenylalanine. Left in the record is the CDR3 DNA by itself, 45 bases read in frame from the first base.